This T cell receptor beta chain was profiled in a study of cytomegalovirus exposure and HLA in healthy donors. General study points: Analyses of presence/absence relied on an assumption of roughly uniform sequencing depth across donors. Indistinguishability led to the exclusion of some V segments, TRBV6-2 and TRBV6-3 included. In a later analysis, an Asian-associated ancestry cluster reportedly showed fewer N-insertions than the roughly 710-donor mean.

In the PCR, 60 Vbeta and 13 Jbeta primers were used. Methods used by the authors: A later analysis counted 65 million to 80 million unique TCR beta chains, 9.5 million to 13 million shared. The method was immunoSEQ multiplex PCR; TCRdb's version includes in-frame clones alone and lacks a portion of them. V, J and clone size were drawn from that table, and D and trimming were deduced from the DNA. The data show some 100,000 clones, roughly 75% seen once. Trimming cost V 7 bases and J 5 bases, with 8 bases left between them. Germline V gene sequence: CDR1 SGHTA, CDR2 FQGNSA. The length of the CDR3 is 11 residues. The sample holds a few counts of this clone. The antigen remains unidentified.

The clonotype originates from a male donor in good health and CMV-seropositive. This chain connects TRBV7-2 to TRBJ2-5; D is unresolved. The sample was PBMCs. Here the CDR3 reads CASTFGETQYF. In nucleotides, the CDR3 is TGTGCCAGCACCTTCGGGGAGACCCAGTACTTC.